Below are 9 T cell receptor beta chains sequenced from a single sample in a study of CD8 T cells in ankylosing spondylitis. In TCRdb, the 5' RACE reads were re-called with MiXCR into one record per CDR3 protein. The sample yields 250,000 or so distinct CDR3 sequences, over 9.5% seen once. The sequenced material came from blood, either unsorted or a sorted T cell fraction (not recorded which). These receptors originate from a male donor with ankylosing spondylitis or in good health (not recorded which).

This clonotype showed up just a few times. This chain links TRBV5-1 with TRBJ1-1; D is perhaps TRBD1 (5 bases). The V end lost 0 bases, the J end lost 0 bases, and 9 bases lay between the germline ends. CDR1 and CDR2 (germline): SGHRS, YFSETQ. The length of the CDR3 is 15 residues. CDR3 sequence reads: CASSLGDALNTEAFF. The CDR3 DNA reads TGCGCCAGCAGCTTGGGGGACGCCTTGAACACTGAAGCTTTCTTT.

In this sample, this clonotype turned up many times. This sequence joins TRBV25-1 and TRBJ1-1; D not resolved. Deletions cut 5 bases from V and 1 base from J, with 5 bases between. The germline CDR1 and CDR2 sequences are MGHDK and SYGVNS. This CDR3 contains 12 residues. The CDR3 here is CASSPRNTEAFF. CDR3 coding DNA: TGTGCCAGCAGTCCACGGAACACTGAAGCTTTCTTT. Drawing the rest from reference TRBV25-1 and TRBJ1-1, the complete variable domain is EADIYQTPRYLVIGTGKKITLECSQTMGHDKMYWYQQDPGMELHLIHYSYGVNSTEKGDLSSESTVSRIRTEHFPLTLESARPSHTSQYLCASSPRNTEAFFGQGTRLTVV.

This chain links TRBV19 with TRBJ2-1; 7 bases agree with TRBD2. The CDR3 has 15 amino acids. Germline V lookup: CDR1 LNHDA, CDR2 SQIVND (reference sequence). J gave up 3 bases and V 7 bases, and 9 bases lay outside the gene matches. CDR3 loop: CASTLGGSSYNEQFF. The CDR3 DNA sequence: TGTGCCAGTACCCTCGGGGGGTCCAGCTACAATGAGCAGTTCTTC.

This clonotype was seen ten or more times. The CDR3 sequence: CASSISGLNTEAFF. The CDR3 DNA sequence: TGTGCCAGTAGTATATCGGGTCTGAACACTGAAGCTTTCTTT. The chain employs TRBV19 and TRBJ1-1; D not certain. This CDR3 contains 14 residues. The germline V and J ends were trimmed by 2 bases and 0 bases, with 7 bases remaining between them. From germline, CDR1 is LNHDA and CDR2 SQIVND (reference sequence). Together with reference TRBV19 and TRBJ1-1, the CDR3 gives the full variable domain: DGGITQSPKYLFRKEGQNVTLSCEQNLNHDAMYWYRQDPGQGLRLIYYSQIVNDFQKGDIAEGYSVSREKKESFPLTVTSAQKNPTAFYLCASSISGLNTEAFFGQGTRLTVV.

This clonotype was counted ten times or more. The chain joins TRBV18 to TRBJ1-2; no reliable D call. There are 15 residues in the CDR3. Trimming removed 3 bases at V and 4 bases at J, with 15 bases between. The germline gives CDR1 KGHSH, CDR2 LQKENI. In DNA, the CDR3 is TGTGCCAGCTCACCCTCCGCCAGCAGGAGCTATGGCTACACCTTC. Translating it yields CASSPSASRSYGYTF.

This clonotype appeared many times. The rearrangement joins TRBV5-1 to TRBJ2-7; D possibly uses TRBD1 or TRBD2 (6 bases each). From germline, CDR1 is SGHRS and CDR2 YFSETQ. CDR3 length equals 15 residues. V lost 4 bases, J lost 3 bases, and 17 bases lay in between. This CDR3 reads CASSPQRGAYYEQYF. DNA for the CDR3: TGCGCCAGCAGCCCCCAAAGGGGGGCCTACTACGAGCAGTACTTC.

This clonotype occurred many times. CDR3 loop: CSARDPGQGKNQPQHF. The CDR3 region has the DNA TGCAGTGCTAGAGATCCCGGACAGGGAAAAAATCAGCCCCAGCATTTT. V gene TRBV20-1 combines with J gene TRBJ1-5; 8 nucleotides line up with TRBD1. This CDR3 region has 16 residues. The germline V gene has CDR1 DFQATT and CDR2 SNEGSKA (reference sequence). Trimming cost V 0 bases and J 4 bases; bases outside gene matches: 8.

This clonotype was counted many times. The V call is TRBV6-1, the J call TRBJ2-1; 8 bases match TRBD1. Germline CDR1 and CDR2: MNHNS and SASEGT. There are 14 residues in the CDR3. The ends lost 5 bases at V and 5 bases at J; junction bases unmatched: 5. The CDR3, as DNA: TGTGCCAGCAGTATGGACAGGGCTGACAATGAGCAGTTCTTC. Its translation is CASSMDRADNEQFF.

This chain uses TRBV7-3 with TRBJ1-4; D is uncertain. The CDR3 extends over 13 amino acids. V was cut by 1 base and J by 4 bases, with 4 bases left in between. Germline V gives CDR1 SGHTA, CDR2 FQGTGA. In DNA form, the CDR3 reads TGTGCCAGCAGCTTAATGGATAATGAAAAACTGTTTTTT. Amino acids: CASSLMDNEKLFF.